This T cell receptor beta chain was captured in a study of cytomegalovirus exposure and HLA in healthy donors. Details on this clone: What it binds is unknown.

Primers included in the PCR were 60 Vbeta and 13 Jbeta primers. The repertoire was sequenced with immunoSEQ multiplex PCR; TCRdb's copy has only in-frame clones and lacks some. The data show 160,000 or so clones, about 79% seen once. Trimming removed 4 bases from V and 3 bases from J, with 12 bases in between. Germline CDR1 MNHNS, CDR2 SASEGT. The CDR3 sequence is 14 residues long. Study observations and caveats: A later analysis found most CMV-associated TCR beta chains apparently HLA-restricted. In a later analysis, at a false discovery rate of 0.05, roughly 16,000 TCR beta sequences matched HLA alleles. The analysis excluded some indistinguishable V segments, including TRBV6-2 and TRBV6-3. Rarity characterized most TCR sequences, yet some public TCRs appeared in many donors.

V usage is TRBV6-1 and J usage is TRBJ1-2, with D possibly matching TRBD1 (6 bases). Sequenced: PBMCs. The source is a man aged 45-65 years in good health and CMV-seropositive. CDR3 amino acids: CASSVAGDDYGYTF. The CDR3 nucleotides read TGTGCCAGCAGTGTCGCAGGGGACGACTATGGCTACACCTTC.